One T cell receptor beta chain is described in this entry. Its antigen is as yet unknown. The data were taken from a study of cytomegalovirus exposure and HLA in healthy donors. The study ran its PCR with 60 Vbeta and 13 Jbeta primers. The table came from immunoSEQ multiplex PCR; TCRdb's copy has only in-frame clones and leaves some out. The repertoire holds some 140,000 clones, with over 75% as singletons. Findings and limits, study-wide: Cytomegalovirus-associated status was assigned to more than 150 TCR beta chains.

The CDR3 runs to 15 residues. The ends lost 0 bases at V and 4 bases at J; junction bases unmatched: 8. Germline V gene lookup returns CDR1 GTSNPN and CDR2 SVGIG (reference sequence). The sequence was collected from a woman in her forties or fifties in good health and CMV-seropositive. Specimen: PBMCs. V is TRBV30 and J is TRBJ1-2, with 7 bases that match TRBD1. As DNA, the CDR3 is TGTGCCTGGAGTGTAGGGGGCATGGAGTTCTATGGCTACACCTTC. This gives the protein CAWSVGGMEFYGYTF. The full variable domain, its missing parts supplied by reference TRBV30 and TRBJ1-2, is SQTIHQWPATLVQPVGSPLSLECTVEGTSNPNLYWYRQAAGRGLQLLFYSVGIGQISSEVPQNLSASRPQDRQFILSSKKLLLSDSGFYLCAWSVGGMEFYGYTFGSGTRLTVV.